This T cell receptor beta chain was documented in a study of shared clonotypes between healthy human individuals. Whole-study context: The donors, two women and a few men, were aged 18 to 49.

Overall study results and limits: Among donors, sharing of clonotypes was expected to be affected by sequencing depth.

The protocol was immunoSEQ multiplex PCR, while the TCRdb copy is restricted to in-frame clones and leaves out a portion. The sample records fewer than 400,000 clones, approximately 74% being singletons. Germline lookup yields CDR1 SGHAT and CDR2 FQDESV (reference sequence). The CDR3 consists of 13 residues. V lost 5 bases to trimming and J lost 6 bases, with 10 bases between them. As regards this clone: Its cognate antigen is unknown.

All donors were healthy HIV-negative adults lacking recent acute infections or vaccinations. Sequenced material: memory CD4+ T cells sorted from blood. Subset here: CD45RA-negative fraction. This TCR came from a young man in good health. The chain joins TRBV11-1 to TRBJ2-2; D uncertain. This CDR3 is CASSRTSPGELFF. The CDR3 DNA reads TGTGCCAGCAGCCGCACTTCGCCCGGGGAGCTGTTTTTT.